This entry features one T cell receptor beta chain sequence. The data belong to a study of blood T cell repertoires in COVID-19. Across the whole study: T cells, B-cell-depleted T cells, or PBMCs supplied cDNA or gDNA.

CDR3 length: 14 amino acids. Unmatched junction bases numbered 9, after V lost 6 bases and J lost 5 bases. The germline gives CDR1 MDHEN, CDR2 SYDVKM. Original processing notes: Counts of nucleated cells, estimated from reference gene primer amplification, were obtained. The method was immunoSEQ multiplex PCR; TCRdb's version includes in-frame clones alone and lacks a portion of them. The V and J calls and clone size come from that table; D and trimming were worked out from the DNA. Here the sample spans some 80,000 clones, approximately 85% being singletons. The TCR was taken from a man in his sixties with COVID-19, enrolled during active disease. This chain joins TRBV28 and TRBJ1-2; 7 nucleotides align to TRBD1. The sequencing input was peripheral blood. CDR3 DNA: TGTGCCAGCAGCGAGGGACAGAGAATTTATGGCTACACCTTC. It codes for CASSEGQRIYGYTF.